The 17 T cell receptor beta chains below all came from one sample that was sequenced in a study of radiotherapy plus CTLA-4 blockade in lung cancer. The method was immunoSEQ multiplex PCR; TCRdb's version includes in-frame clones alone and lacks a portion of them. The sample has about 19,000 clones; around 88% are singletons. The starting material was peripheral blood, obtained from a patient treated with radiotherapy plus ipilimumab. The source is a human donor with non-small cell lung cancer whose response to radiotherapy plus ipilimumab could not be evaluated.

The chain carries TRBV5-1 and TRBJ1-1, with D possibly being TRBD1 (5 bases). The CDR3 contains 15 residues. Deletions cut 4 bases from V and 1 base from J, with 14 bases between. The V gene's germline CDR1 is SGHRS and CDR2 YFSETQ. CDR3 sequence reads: CASSGERGANTEAFF. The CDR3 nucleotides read TGCGCCAGCAGCGGGGAACGTGGGGCGAACACTGAAGCTTTCTTT.

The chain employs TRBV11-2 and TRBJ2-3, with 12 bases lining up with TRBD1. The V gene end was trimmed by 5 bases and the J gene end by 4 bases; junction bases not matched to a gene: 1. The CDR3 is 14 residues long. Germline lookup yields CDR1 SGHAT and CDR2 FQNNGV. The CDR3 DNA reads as TGTGCCAGCAGCCGGGACAGGGGGCCAGATACGCAGTATTTT. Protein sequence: CASSRDRGPDTQYF.

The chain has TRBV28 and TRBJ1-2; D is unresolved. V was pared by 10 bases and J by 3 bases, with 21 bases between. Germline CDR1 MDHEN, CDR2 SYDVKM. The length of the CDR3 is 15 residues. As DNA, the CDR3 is TGTGCCACCTCCCCTCCGACACGGAGGGACTATGGCTACACCTTC. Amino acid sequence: CATSPPTRRDYGYTF.

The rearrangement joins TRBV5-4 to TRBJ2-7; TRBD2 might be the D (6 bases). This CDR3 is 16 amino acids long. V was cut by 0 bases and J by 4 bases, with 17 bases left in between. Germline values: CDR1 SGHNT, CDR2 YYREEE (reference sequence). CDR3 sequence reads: CASSLGSGGGLYEQYF. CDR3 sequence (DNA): TGTGCCAGCAGCTTGGGGTCCGGCGGAGGGTTGTACGAGCAGTACTTC. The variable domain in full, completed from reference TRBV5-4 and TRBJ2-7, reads ETGVTQSPTHLIKTRGQQVTLRCSSQSGHNTVSWYQQALGQGPQFIFQYYREEENGRGNFPPRFSGLQFPNYSSELNVNALELDDSALYLCASSLGSGGGLYEQYFGPGTRLTVT.

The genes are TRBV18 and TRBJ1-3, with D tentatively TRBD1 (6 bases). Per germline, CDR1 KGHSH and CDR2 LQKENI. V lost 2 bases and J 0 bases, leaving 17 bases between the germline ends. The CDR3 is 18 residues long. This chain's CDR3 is CASSPSGQLPFSGNTIYF. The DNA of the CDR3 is TGTGCCAGCTCACCATCAGGACAGCTTCCTTTCTCTGGAAACACCATATATTTT.

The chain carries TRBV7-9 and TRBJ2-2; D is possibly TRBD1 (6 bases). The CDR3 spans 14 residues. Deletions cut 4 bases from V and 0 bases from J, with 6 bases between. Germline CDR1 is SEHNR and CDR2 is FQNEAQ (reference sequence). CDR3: CASSYRANTGELFF. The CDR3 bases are TGTGCCAGCAGCTACAGGGCGAACACCGGGGAGCTGTTTTTT. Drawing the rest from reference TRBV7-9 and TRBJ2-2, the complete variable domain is DTGVSQNPRHKITKRGQNVTFRCDPISEHNRLYWYRQTLGQGPEFLTYFQNEAQLEKSRLLSDRFSAERPKGSFSTLEIQRTEQGDSAMYLCASSYRANTGELFFGEGSRLTVL.

The CDR3 DNA reads as TGTGCCAGCAGCCCACGTCACAGGTTCGGAGATACGCAGTATTTT. Translated, it gives CASSPRHRFGDTQYF. This chain uses TRBV5-5 with TRBJ2-3, with D perhaps matching TRBD1 (5 bases). CDR1 and CDR2 (germline): SGHKS, YYEKEE (reference sequence). The CDR3 runs to 15 residues. V was pared by 4 bases and J by 5 bases, with 17 bases between.

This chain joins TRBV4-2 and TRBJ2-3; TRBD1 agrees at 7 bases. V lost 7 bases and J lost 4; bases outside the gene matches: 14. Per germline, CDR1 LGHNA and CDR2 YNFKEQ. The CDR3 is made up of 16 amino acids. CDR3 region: CASNRGDAGGSDTQYF. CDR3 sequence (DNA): TGTGCCAGCAACAGGGGCGACGCCGGAGGCTCAGATACGCAGTATTTT.

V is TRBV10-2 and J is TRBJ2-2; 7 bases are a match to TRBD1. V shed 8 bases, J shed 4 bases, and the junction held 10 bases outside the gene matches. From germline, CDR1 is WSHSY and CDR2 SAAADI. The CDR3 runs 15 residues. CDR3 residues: CASESETGSTGELFF. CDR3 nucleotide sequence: TGCGCCAGCGAGTCCGAGACAGGGTCCACCGGGGAGCTGTTTTTT.

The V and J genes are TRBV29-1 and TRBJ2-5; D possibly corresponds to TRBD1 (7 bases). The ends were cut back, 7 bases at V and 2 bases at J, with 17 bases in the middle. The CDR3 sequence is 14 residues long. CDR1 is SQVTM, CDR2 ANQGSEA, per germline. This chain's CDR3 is CSARSGGLQETQYF. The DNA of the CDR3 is TGCAGCGCCAGGTCAGGGGGGCTACAAGAGACCCAGTACTTC.

CDR3 bases: TGTGCCAGCAGCTTAGGCGCCAGGCAAGCCTCCTACGAGCAGTACTTC. Translated: CASSLGARQASYEQYF. This chain joins TRBV7-9 and TRBJ2-7; D remains unclear. Germline CDR1 is SEHNR and CDR2 is FQNEAQ (reference sequence). CDR3 length: 16 amino acids. Between the trimmed V and J ends, which lost 1 base and 0 bases, there was a span of 13 bases.

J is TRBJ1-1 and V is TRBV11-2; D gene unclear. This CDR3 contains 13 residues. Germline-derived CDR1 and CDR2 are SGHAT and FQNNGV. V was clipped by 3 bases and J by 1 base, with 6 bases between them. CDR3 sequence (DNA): TGTGCCAGCAGCTTCAGAGGGAACACTGAAGCTTTCTTT. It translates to CASSFRGNTEAFF.

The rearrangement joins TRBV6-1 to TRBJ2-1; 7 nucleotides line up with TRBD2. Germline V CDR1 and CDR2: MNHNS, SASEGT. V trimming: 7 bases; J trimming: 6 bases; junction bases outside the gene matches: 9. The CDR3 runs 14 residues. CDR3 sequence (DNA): TGTGCCAGCACCGAATGGGGCGGGGGCAATGAGCAGTTCTTC. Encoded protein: CASTEWGGGNEQFF.

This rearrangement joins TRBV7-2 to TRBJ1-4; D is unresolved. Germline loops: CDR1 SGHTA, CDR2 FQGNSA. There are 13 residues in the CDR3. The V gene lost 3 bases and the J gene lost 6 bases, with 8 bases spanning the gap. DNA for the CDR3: TGTGCCAGCAGCTTTGGAGGGTATGAAAAACTGTTTTTT. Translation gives CASSFGGYEKLFF.

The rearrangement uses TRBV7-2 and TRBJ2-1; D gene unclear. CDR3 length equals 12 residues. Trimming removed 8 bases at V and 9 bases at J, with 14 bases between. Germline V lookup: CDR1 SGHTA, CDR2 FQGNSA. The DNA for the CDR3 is TGTGCCAGCGGTACCTATTTTGGTGAGCAGTTCTTC. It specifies CASGTYFGEQFF.

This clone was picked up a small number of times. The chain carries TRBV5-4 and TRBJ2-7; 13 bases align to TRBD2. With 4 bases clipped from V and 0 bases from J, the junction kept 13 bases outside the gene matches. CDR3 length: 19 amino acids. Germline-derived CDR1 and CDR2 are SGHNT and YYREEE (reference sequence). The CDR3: CASSQALGLAGASSYEQYF. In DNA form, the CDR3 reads TGTGCCAGCAGCCAAGCGTTAGGACTAGCGGGGGCGAGCTCCTACGAGCAGTACTTC.

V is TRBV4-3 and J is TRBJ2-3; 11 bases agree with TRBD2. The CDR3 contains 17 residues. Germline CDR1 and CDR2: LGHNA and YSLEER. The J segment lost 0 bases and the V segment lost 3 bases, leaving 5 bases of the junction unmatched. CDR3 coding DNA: TGCGCCAGCAGCCAGGAGCTAGCGGGGGGAAGCACAGATACGCAGTATTTT. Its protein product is CASSQELAGGSTDTQYF.